The source of this TCR beta chain is a study of OX40 agonist ivuxolimab in advanced cancers. Study-level background: Ivuxolimab, which targeted the costimulatory receptor OX40 (CD134), was an agonistic, fully human IgG2 monoclonal antibody. Peripheral TCRbeta sequencing aimed to test whether ivuxolimab altered TCR sequence diversity and caused clonal T-cell expansion. The paper describes the monotherapy dose-escalation part (N = 52 patients) of the phase I trial of ivuxolimab. Intravenous ivuxolimab was administered to patients every 2 weeks at six dose levels: 0.01, 0.1, 0.3, 1.5, 3 and 10 mg/kg. Prior anti-PD-1, anti-PD-L1 or anti-CTLA-4 therapy was permitted, and checkpoint inhibitors had been received by about 44% of dose-escalation patients. Of the 50 or so patients in dose escalation, 19 had hepatocellular carcinoma, about 15 had melanoma, 9 had renal cell carcinoma and 9 had head and neck cancer. In the dose-escalation cohort, 70% to 85% of patients were male, and the mean age was around 65 years with a range of about 23 to 79. Partial responses occurred in three dose-escalation patients, of whom one had hepatocellular carcinoma and two had cutaneous melanoma. The investigation overall reported the following: Partial responders in the 0.1-3.0 mg/kg groups had among the lowest normalized peripheral clonal expansion, especially among CD8+ T cells. Antigen specificity was not determined for the clonally expanded peripheral T cells. After ivuxolimab, more expanded clones were found on average in CD8+ T cells than in CD4+ T cells. At doses of 0.1 to 3.0 mg/kg, clonal expansion of both CD4+ and CD8+ blood T cells was observed from baseline to week 6. Low levels of normalized T-cell clonal expansion were also seen in some patients who did not respond.

Relative to germline, V is 6 bases shorter and J is 7 bases shorter, with 12 bases between their ends. Measured from the cysteine to the phenylalanine, the CDR3 is 13 residues long. Solely the CDR3 DNA is kept, with 39 bases framed from the first base. CDR1 PRHDT and CDR2 FYEKMQ were looked up in the germline V gene (reference sequence). Patients with a history of autoimmune disease or receiving systemic immunosuppression were excluded from the trial. Peripheral blood for TCR sequencing was collected from all dose cohorts at baseline, on cycle 4 day 1, and on cycle 7 day 1. Samples were obtained from an open-label, multicenter, first-in-human phase I dose-escalation trial of ivuxolimab. Adults with locally advanced or metastatic melanoma, renal cell, hepatocellular, or head and neck squamous cell carcinoma were enrolled in the trial. Before TCR sequencing, CD4+ T cells and CD8+ T cells were sorted from peripheral blood as separate populations.

As for this clone: The antigen this receptor binds is unknown. Base-call qualities are not available, and no considerably larger clone is one nucleotide away.

To sequence the TCRbeta CDR3 region, genomic DNA was isolated from the sorted cells. The immunoSEQ Assay was used for sequencing of TCRbeta CDR3 regions. TCRdb obtained this table from immuneACCESS and retained in-frame rearrangements with V and J assigned. These tables miss some clones; where compared with another copy, unresolved V genes account for less than half of the shortfall, and the remainder is unexplained. Here the sample has just over 90,000 clones; around 94% occur a single time. Of the sample, approximately 2.4% falls within the top ten clones. The material was CD4+ or CD8+ T cells sorted from blood, obtained in a trial of the OX40 agonist ivuxolimab. The chain couples TRBV13 to TRBJ2-2; TRBD1 is a weak D gene call, 5 bases matching. This clonotype was sampled from an adult with an advanced solid tumor such as melanoma, head and neck, liver or kidney cancer. The DNA sequence is TGTGCCAGCAGACAGGAGAGCAGCGGGGAGCTGTTTTTT. Its translation is CASRQESSGELFF.